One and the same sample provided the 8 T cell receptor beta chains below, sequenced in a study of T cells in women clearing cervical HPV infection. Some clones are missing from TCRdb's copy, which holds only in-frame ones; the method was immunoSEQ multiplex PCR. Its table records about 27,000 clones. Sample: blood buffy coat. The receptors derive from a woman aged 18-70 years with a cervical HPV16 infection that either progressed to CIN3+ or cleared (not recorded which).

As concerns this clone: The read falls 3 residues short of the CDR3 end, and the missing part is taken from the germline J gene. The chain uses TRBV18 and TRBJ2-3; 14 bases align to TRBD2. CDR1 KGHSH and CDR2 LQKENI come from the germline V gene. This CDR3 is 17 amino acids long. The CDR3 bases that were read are TGTGCCAGCTCACCTGGGACTAGCGGGAGTGGACAAGAGACG. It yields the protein CASSPGTSGSGQET. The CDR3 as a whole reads CASSPGTSGSGQETQYF. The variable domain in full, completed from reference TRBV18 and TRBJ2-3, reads NAGVMQNPRHLVRRRGQEARLRCSPMKGHSHVYWYRQLPEEGLKFMVYLQKENIIDESGMPKERFSAEFPKEGPSILRIQQVVRGDSAAYFCASSPGTSGSGQETQYFGPGTRLTVL.

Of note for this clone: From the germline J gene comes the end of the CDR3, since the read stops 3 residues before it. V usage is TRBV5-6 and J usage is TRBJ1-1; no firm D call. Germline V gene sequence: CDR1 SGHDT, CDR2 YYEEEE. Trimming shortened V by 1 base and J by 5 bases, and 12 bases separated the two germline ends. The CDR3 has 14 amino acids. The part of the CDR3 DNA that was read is TGTGCCAGCAGCTTGTGGTCAGGAGGAACTGAA. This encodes CASSLWSGGTE. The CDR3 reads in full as CASSLWSGGTEAFF.

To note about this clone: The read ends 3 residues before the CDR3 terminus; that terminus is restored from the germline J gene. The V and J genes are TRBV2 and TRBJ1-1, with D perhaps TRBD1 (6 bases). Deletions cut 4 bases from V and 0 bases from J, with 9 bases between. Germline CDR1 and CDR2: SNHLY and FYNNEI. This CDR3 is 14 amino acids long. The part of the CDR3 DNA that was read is TGTGCCAGCAGTGTGCAGGGGTTGAACACTGAA. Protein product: CASSVQGLNTE. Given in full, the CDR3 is CASSVQGLNTEAFF.

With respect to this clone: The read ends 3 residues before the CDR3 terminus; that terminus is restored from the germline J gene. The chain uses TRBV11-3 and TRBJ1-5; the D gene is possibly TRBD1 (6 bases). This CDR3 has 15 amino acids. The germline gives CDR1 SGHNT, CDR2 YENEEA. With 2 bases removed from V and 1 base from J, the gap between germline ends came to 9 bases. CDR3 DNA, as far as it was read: TGTGCCAGCAGCTTAAACAGGGAAAGCAATCAGCCC. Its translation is CASSLNRESNQP. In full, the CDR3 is CASSLNRESNQPQHF.

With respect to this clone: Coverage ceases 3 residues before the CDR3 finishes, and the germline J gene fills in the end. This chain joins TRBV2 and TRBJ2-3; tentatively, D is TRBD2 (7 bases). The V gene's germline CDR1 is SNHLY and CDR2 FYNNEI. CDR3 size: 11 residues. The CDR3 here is CAGRGAETQYF. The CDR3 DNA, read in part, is TGTGCCGGTCGGGGGGCCGAGACG.

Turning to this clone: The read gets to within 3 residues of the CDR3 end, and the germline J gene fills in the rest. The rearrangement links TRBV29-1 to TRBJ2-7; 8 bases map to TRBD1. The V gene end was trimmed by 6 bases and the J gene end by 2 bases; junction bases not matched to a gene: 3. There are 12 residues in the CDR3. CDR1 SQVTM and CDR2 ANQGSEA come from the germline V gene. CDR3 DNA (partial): TGCAGCGTGGGCAGGGGGCCCTACGAG. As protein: CSVGRGPYE. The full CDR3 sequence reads CSVGRGPYEQYF.

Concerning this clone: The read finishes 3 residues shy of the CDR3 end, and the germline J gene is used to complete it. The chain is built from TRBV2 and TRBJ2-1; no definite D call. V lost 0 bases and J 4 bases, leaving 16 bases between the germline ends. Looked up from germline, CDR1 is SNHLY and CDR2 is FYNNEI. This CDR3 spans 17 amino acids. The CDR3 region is CASSEALLSPYYNEQFF. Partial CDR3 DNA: TGTGCCAGCAGTGAAGCGCTTCTCAGTCCTTATTACAATGAG.

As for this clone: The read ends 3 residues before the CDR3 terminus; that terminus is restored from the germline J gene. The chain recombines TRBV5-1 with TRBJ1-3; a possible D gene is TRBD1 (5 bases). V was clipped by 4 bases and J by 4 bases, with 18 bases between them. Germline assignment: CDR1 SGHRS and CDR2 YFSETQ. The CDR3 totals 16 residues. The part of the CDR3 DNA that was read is TGCGCCAGCAGCCCCGGATGGGGCGCGGGGGGAAACACC. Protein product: CASSPGWGAGGNT. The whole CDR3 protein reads CASSPGWGAGGNTIYF.